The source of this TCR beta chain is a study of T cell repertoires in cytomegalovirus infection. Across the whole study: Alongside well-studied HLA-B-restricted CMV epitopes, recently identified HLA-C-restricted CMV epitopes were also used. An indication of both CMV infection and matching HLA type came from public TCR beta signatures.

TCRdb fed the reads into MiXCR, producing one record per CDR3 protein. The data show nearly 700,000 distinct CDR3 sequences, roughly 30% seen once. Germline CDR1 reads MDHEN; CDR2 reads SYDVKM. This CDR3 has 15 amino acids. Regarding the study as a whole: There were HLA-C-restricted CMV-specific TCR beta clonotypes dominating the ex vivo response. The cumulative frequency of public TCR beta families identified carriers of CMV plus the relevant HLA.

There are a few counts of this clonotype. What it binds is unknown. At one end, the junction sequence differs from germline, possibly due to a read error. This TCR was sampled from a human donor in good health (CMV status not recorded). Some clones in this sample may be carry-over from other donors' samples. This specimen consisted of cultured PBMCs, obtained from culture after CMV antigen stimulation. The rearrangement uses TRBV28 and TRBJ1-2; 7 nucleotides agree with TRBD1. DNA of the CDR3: TGTGCCAGCAGTTTCTCCGACAGGGCTAAGTATGGCTACACCTTC. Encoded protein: CASSFSDRAKYGYTF.